This T cell receptor beta chain was sequenced for a study of human T cells and chemical hapten exposure. This clonotype was seen repeatedly, ten times or more. Unique molecular identifiers were affixed to discrete cDNA molecules within the library. In TCRdb, the RACE reads were re-called with MiXCR into one record per CDR3 protein. Among some 330,000 distinct CDR3 sequences listed, around 5.5% were seen once. Germline CDR1 ENHRY, CDR2 SYGVKD. V lost 2 bases to trimming and J lost 2 bases; unmatched junction nucleotides: 10. The CDR3 runs 17 residues. As for time point: pre-sensitization, week 0. Treatment given: therapeutic diphenylcyclopropenone sensitization with weekly scalp DPC.

The sample was whole blood, taken in connection with sensitization to the hapten diphenylcyclopropenone (DPC). The rearrangement links TRBV10-3 to TRBJ2-3; TRBD2 aligns across 7 bases. The source is a woman between 18 and 29 years old with alopecia areata. Some clones in this sample may be carry-over from other donors' samples. CDR3 coding DNA: TGTGCCATCAGTGAGGCCCAGGAAGCGGGGCACACAGATACGCAGTATTTT. It translates to CAISEAQEAGHTDTQYF.